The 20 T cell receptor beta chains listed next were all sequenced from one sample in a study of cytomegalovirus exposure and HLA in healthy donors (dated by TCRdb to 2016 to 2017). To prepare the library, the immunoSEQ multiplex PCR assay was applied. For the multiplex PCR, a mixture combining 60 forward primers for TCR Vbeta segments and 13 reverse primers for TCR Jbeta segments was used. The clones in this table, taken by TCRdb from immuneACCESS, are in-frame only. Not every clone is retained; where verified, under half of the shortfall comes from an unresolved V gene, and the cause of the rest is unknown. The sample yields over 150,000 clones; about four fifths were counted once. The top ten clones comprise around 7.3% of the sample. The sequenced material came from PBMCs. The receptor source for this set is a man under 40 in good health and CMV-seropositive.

The CDR3 DNA sequence: TGTGCCAGCAGCTCATCCAGCAGGGGAAACACCATATATTTT. Its protein product is CASSSSSRGNTIYF. The genes are TRBV11-2 and TRBJ1-3; D not certain. The CDR3 runs 14 residues. Trimming took off 4 bases at V and 4 bases at J, with 11 bases between the two ends. CDR1 and CDR2 from the germline V gene are SGHAT and FQNNGV.

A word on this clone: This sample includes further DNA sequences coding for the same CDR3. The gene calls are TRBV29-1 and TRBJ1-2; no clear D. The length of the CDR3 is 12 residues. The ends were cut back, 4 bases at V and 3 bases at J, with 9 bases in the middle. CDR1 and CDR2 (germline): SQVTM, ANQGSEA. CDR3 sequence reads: CSVGQGDYGYTF. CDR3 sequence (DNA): TGCAGCGTTGGACAAGGTGACTATGGCTACACCTTC. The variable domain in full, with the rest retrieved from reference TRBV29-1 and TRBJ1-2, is SAVISQKPSRDICQRGTSLTIQCQVDSQVTMMFWYRQQPGQSLTLIATANQGSEATYESGFVIDKFPISRPNLTFSTLTVSNMSPEDSSIYLCSVGQGDYGYTFGSGTRLTVV.

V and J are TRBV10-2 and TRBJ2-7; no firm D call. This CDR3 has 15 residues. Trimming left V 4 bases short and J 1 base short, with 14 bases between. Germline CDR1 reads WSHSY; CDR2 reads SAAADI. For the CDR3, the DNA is TGCGCCAGCAGTGCGCTAGACTTGCAATCCTACGAGCAGTACTTC. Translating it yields CASSALDLQSYEQYF.

The CDR3 region is CASSAGAGNTIYF. The CDR3 nucleotides are TGTGCCAGCAGCGCAGGGGCTGGAAACACCATATATTTT. The rearrangement uses TRBV6-5 and TRBJ1-3, with D maybe TRBD1 (6 bases). Trimming stripped 6 bases from V and 2 bases from J, with 8 bases between. The CDR3 totals 13 residues. Germline-derived CDR1 and CDR2 are MNHEY and SVGAGI.

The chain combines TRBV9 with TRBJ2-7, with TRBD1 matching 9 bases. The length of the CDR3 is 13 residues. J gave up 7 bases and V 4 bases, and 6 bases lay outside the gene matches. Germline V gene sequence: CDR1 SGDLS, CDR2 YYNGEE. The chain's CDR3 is CASSRTGEREQYF. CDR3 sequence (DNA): TGTGCCAGCAGCCGGACAGGGGAGAGAGAGCAGTACTTC.

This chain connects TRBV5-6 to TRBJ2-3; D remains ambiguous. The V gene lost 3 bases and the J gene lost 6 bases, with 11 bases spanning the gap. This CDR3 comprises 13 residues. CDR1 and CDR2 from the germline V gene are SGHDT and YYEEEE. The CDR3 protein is CASSSVYTDTQYF. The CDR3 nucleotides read TGTGCCAGCAGCTCTGTATACACGGATACGCAGTATTTT.

DNA of the CDR3: TGTGCCAGCCAGGGTGGGTACACCGGGGAGCTGTTTTTT. It specifies CASQGGYTGELFF. J is TRBJ2-2 and V is TRBV19; a possible D gene is TRBD1 (5 bases). Trimming shortened V by 9 bases and J by 3 bases, and 11 bases separated the two germline ends. The germline V gene has CDR1 LNHDA and CDR2 SQIVND (reference sequence). CDR3 size: 13 residues.

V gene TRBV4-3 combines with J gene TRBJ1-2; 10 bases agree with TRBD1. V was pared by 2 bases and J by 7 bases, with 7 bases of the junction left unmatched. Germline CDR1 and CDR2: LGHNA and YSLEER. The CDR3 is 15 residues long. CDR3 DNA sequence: TGCGCCAGCAGCCAATCTCCGGGACAGGGGTTTGGCTACACCTTC. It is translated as CASSQSPGQGFGYTF.

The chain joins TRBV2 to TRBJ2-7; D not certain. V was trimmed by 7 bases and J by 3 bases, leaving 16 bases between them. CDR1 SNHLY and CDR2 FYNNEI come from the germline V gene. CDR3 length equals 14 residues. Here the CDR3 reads CASKLLKLLYEQYF. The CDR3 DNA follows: TGTGCCAGCAAACTCTTGAAACTGCTCTACGAGCAGTACTTC.

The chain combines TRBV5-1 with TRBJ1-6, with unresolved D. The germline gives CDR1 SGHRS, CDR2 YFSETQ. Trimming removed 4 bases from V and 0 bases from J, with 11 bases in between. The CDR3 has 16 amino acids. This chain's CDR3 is CASSMDGSSYNSPLHF. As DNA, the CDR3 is TGCGCCAGCAGCATGGACGGTAGCTCCTATAATTCACCCCTCCACTTT.

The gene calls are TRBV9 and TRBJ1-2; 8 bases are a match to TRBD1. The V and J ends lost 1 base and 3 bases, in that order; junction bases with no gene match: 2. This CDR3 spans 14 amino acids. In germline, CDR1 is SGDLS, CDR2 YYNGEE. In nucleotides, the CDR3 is TGTGCCAGCAGCGTACAGGGGGCAGACTATGGCTACACCTTC. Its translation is CASSVQGADYGYTF.

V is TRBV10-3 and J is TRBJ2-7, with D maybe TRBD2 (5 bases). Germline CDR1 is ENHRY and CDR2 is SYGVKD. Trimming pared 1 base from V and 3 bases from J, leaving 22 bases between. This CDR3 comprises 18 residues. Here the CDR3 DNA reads TGTGCCATCAGTGAGTGGCCCGGACGGGGTATCCTCTTCTACGAGCAGTACTTC. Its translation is CAISEWPGRGILFYEQYF.

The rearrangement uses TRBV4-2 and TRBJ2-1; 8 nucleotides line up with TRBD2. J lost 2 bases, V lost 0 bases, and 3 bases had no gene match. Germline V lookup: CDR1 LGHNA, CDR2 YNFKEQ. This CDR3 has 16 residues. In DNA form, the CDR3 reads TGTGCCAGCAGCCAAGAGGCGGGGGGAGCCTACAATGAGCAGTTCTTC. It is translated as CASSQEAGGAYNEQFF.

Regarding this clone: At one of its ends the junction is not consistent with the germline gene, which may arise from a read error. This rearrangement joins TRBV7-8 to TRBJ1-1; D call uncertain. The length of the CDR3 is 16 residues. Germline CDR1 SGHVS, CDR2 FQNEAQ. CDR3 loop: CATSVVQRRRNTKAFF. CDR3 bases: TGTGCCACTTCAGTGGTGCAACGTAGAAGGAACACTAAAGCTTTCTTT. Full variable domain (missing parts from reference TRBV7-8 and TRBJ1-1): GAGVSQSPRYKVAKRGQDVALRCDPISGHVSLFWYQQALGQGPEFLTYFQNEAQLDKSGLPSDRFFAERPEGSVSTLKIQRTQQEDSAVYLCATSVVQRRRNTKAFFGQGTRLTVV.

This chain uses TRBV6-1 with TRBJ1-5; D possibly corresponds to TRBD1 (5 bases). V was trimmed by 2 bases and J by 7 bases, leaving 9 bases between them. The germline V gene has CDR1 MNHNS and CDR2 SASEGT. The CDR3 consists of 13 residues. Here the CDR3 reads CASSEQGGQPQHF. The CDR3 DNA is TGTGCCAGCAGTGAACAGGGTGGCCAGCCCCAGCATTTT.

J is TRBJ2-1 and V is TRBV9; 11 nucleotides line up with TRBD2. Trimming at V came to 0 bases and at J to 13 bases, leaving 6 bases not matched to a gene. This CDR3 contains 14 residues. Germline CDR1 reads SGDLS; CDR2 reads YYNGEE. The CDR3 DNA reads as TGTGCCAGCAGCGTAGTAATAGCGGGGGGGCATCAGTTCTTC. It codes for CASSVVIAGGHQFF.

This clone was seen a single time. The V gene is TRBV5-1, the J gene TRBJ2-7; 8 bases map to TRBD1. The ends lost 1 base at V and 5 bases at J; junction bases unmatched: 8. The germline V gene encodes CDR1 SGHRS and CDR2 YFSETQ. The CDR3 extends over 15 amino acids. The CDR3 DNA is TGCGCCAGCAGCTTGTCCGGGACAGGAATGAACGAGCAGTACTTC. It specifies CASSLSGTGMNEQYF.

The CDR3 loop reads CASSYSSGRPETQYF. The CDR3 region has the DNA TGTGCCAGCAGTTACTCGAGTGGCAGGCCAGAGACCCAGTACTTC. The rearrangement joins TRBV6-5 to TRBJ2-5; D is ambiguous. Trimming shortened V by 0 bases and J by 4 bases, and 12 bases separated the two germline ends. The CDR3 has 15 residues. Germline loops: CDR1 MNHEY, CDR2 SVGAGI.

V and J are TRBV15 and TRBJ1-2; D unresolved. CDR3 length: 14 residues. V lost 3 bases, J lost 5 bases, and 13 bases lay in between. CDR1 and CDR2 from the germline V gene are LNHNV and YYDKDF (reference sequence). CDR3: CATSRSPVYYGYTF. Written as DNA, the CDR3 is TGTGCCACCAGCAGGTCCCCGGTTTATTATGGCTACACCTTC. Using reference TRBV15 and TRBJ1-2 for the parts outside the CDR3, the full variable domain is DAMVIQNPRYQVTQFGKPVTLSCSQTLNHNVMYWYQQKSSQAPKLLFHYYDKDFNNEADTPDNFQSRRPNTSFCFLDIRSPGLGDTAMYLCATSRSPVYYGYTFGSGTRLTVV.

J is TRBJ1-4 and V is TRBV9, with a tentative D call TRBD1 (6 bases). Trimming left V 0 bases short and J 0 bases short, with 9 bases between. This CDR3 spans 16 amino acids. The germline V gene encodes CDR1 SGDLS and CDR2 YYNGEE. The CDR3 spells CASSVGTEATNEKLFF. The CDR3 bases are TGTGCCAGCAGCGTAGGGACAGAAGCAACTAATGAAAAACTGTTTTTT.